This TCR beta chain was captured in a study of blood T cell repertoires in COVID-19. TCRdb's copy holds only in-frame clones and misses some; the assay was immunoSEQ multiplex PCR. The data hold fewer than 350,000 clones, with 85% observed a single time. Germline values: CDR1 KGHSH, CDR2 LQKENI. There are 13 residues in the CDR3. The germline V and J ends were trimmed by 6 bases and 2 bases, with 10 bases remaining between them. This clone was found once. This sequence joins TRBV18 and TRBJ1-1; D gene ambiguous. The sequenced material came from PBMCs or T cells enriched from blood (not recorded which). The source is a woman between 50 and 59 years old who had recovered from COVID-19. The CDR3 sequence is CASSPGDNTEAFF. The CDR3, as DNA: TGTGCCAGCTCGCCCGGGGATAACACTGAAGCTTTCTTT.